This entry lists 10 T cell receptor beta chains sequenced from one sample in a study of cytomegalovirus exposure and HLA in healthy donors. Primers included in the PCR were 60 Vbeta and 13 Jbeta primers. Method: immunoSEQ multiplex PCR; TCRdb's copy keeps in-frame clones and lacks some. The data contain 170,000 or so clones, 70% to 85% of them singletons. The sequencing sample was made of PBMCs. These receptors were obtained from a man aged 50 to 59 in good health and CMV-seropositive.

This chain uses TRBV5-1 with TRBJ2-4, with 14 positions matching TRBD2. V was pared by 4 bases and J by 3 bases, with 9 bases of the junction left unmatched. Germline loops: CDR1 SGHRS, CDR2 YFSETQ. This CDR3 spans 18 amino acids. CDR3 sequence reads: CASSIGLAGGFVKNIQYF. DNA for the CDR3: TGCGCCAGCAGCATCGGACTAGCGGGAGGTTTTGTCAAAAACATTCAGTACTTC.

V is TRBV15 and J is TRBJ2-5; possible D gene TRBD2, 5 bases. Trimming shortened V by 1 base and J by 2 bases, and 8 bases separated the two germline ends. This CDR3 contains 14 residues. Germline assignment: CDR1 LNHNV and CDR2 YYDKDF (reference sequence). In DNA, the CDR3 is TGTGCCACCAGCAGAGCGGGATTTCAAGAGACCCAGTACTTC. Protein product: CATSRAGFQETQYF. The full variable domain, in which reference TRBV15 and TRBJ2-5 provide the parts outside the CDR3, is DAMVIQNPRYQVTQFGKPVTLSCSQTLNHNVMYWYQQKSSQAPKLLFHYYDKDFNNEADTPDNFQSRRPNTSFCFLDIRSPGLGDTAMYLCATSRAGFQETQYFGPGTRLLVL.

This sequence joins TRBV5-1 and TRBJ1-4, with TRBD1 identical over 9 bases. V shed 0 bases and J 8 bases; nucleotides not matched to a gene: 5. Germline CDR1 reads SGHRS; CDR2 reads YFSETQ. The CDR3 is 15 residues long. In DNA, the CDR3 is TGCGCCAGCAGCTTGGCTGGGACAGGGAACGAAAAACTGTTTTTT. Translated, it gives CASSLAGTGNEKLFF.

V and J are TRBV7-2 and TRBJ2-3; 9 bases agree with TRBD2. Germline V CDR1 and CDR2: SGHTA, FQGNSA. V gave up 5 bases and J gave up 6 bases; unmatched junction bases: 12. There are 16 residues in the CDR3. Written as DNA, the CDR3 is TGTGCCAGCAGCCCTAGCGGGATAACCAATAGGGATACGCAGTATTTT. Translation gives CASSPSGITNRDTQYF.

The gene calls are TRBV7-9 and TRBJ2-5; D is possibly TRBD1 (5 bases). CDR3 size: 14 residues. The germline V gene encodes CDR1 SEHNR and CDR2 FQNEAQ (reference sequence). Trimming removed 4 bases from V and 5 bases from J, with 14 bases in between. The CDR3 DNA follows: TGTGCCAGCAGCTGGGTCCACGCAGGGGAGACCCAGTACTTC. Protein sequence: CASSWVHAGETQYF.

The chain has TRBV29-1 and TRBJ2-5; 8 positions agree with TRBD2. CDR1 is SQVTM and CDR2 is ANQGSEA in the germline V gene. The CDR3 is made up of 13 amino acids. V dropped 8 bases and J dropped 5; count of bases not matched to a gene: 10. Here the CDR3 reads CSYRSGSGETQYF. For the CDR3, the DNA is TGCAGCTACCGGAGCGGGAGTGGGGAGACCCAGTACTTC. Drawing the rest from reference TRBV29-1 and TRBJ2-5, the complete variable domain is SAVISQKPSRDICQRGTSLTIQCQVDSQVTMMFWYRQQPGQSLTLIATANQGSEATYESGFVIDKFPISRPNLTFSTLTVSNMSPEDSSIYLCSYRSGSGETQYFGPGTRLLVL.

V and J are TRBV7-2 and TRBJ1-2; the match to TRBD1 covers 7 bases. The CDR3 is 15 amino acids. J lost 4 bases, V lost 2 bases, and 7 bases had no gene match. Germline V gene data show CDR1 as SGHTA and CDR2 as FQGNSA. Here the CDR3 reads CASSLPRQGGYGYTF. The CDR3 DNA follows: TGTGCCAGCAGCTTACCCCGACAGGGTGGCTATGGCTACACCTTC.

The chain is built from TRBV19 and TRBJ2-1, with D possibly TRBD2 on 6 matching bases. V lost 4 bases, J lost 6 bases, and 13 bases lay in between. The CDR3 length is 14 residues. CDR1 and CDR2 (germline): LNHDA, SQIVND (reference sequence). The DNA of the CDR3 is TGTGCCAGTAGTACGACCGGAGGGTTCAATGAGCAGTTCTTC. Translation: CASSTTGGFNEQFF.

Of note for this clone: The junction departs from the called germline gene at one end, perhaps through a read error. This rearrangement joins TRBV5-6 to TRBJ2-7; 14 bases map to TRBD2. Looked up from germline, CDR1 is SGHDT and CDR2 is YYEEEE. This CDR3 contains 15 residues. CDR3 DNA sequence: TGTGCCAGCAGCTTGAGACTAGCGGGGGGGCCCCTGGGCGACTTC. Translated, it gives CASSLRLAGGPLGDF. Using reference TRBV5-6 and TRBJ2-7 for the parts outside the CDR3, the full variable domain is DAGVTQSPTHLIKTRGQQVTLRCSPKSGHDTVSWYQQALGQGPQFIFQYYEEEERQRGNFPDRFSGHQFPNYSSELNVNALLLGDSALYLCASSLRLAGGPLGDFGPGTRLTVT.

The V gene is TRBV27, the J gene TRBJ2-7, with D possibly being TRBD1 (6 bases). With 3 bases removed from V and 3 bases from J, the gap between germline ends came to 9 bases. CDR1 is MNHEY, CDR2 SMNVEV, per germline (reference sequence). The length of the CDR3 is 13 residues. The chain's CDR3 is CASSFRDNYEQYF. The CDR3 bases are TGTGCCAGCAGTTTTCGGGACAACTACGAGCAGTACTTC.